This entry is about one T cell receptor beta chain. As processed by the authors: The authors estimated nucleated cell counts from reference gene primer amplification. Only in-frame clones appear in the TCRdb table, and some are missing; sequencing was by immunoSEQ multiplex PCR. The DNA gave D and trimming, while V, J and clone size come from that table. The sample has around 100,000 clones, more than 85% seen once. The sample comes from a study of blood T cell repertoires in COVID-19. Background on the study: Acute-phase and convalescent COVID-19 samples originated in the United States, Italy and Spain. Sources were T cells, B-cell-depleted T cells, or PBMCs; the material itself was cDNA or gDNA.

Per germline, CDR1 KGHSH and CDR2 LQKENI. CDR3 length equals 15 residues. The V gene end was trimmed by 4 bases and the J gene end by 8 bases; junction bases not matched to a gene: 9. V gene TRBV18 combines with J gene TRBJ2-1; 9 bases match TRBD1. Sequences were obtained from peripheral blood. The TCR sequence derives from a man aged 30 to 39 in a cohort sampled during active COVID-19. CDR3 nucleotides: TGTGCCAGCTCACAGGGACAGGGAACGATCCATGAGCAGTTCTTC. Its translation is CASSQGQGTIHEQFF.